This T cell receptor beta chain was documented in a study of cytomegalovirus exposure and HLA in healthy donors. Study-wide points: In a later analysis, HLA-C alleles had the fewest associated TCRs, DRB1 alleles the most. For cytomegalovirus status, the classifier reportedly gave diagnoses with high specificity and sensitivity. In an earlier analysis, productive rearrangement rates for most beta V segments clustered near 87% or 30%.

The ends were cut back, 1 base at V and 1 base at J, with 11 bases in the middle. The germline gives CDR1 SGHTA, CDR2 FQGTGA. The length of the CDR3 is 16 residues. About this clone itself: Its matching antigen is unknown.

PCR used 60 Vbeta primers and 13 Jbeta primers. Per the study methods: Later reanalysis found roughly 80 million unique TCR beta chains, some 10 million of them shared. The data were produced by immunoSEQ multiplex PCR, yet TCRdb's version contains in-frame clones alone and is incomplete. The V and J calls and clone size were taken over from that table, and D and trimming were inferred from the DNA. The data show some 150,000 clones, with roughly 80% seen just once and roughly 7.5% held by the top ten. The chain carries TRBV7-3 and TRBJ2-1, with D uncertain. The sequence came from a woman under 40 in good health and CMV-seropositive. The source material was PBMCs. In DNA, the CDR3 is TGTGCCAGCAGCTTAAGGCCAGGCGTTTCCTACAATGAGCAGTTCTTC. It specifies CASSLRPGVSYNEQFF.